This T cell receptor beta chain is drawn from a study of cytotoxic CD8 clonotypes in ibrutinib-treated CLL. The wider study: Included were some eleven relapsed/refractory and about 14 treatment-naive patients, of whom 17 were IGHV unmutated. Study findings and constraints: Public clonotypes showed up rarely, and on treatment they shrank or held steady.

Using immunoSEQ multiplex PCR, the repertoire was profiled, and TCRdb retains in-frame clones only, with some absent. The table lists 95,000 to 100,000 clones, approximately 82% of them singletons. This CDR3 has 15 residues. Germline lookup yields CDR1 SGDLS and CDR2 YYNGEE. Trimming at V came to 0 bases and at J to 6 bases, leaving 4 bases not matched to a gene. On this clone: Its antigen is unidentified. The same CDR3 arises from other DNA sequences in this sample as well.

The genes are TRBV9 and TRBJ2-3; the match to TRBD2 covers 10 bases. The sequencing here drew on PBMCs, taken after 12 months of ibrutinib treatment. The clonotype originates from a human donor with chronic lymphocytic leukemia. CDR3: CASSVAAGGRDTQYF. The CDR3 DNA sequence: TGTGCCAGCAGCGTAGCAGCGGGGGGGAGGGATACGCAGTATTTT.